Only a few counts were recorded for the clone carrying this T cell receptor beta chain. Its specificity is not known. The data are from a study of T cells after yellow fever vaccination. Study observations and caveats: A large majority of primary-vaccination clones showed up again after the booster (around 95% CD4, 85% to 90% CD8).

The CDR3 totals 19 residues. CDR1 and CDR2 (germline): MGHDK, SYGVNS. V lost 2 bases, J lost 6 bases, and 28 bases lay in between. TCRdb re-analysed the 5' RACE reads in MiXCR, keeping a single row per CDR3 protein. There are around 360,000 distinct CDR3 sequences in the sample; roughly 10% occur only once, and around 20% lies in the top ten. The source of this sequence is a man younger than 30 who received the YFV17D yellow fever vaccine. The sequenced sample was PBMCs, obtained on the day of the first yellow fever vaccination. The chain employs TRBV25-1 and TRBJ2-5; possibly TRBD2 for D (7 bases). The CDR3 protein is CASSEGGGPPGEEKKTQYF. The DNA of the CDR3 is TGTGCCAGCAGTGAAGGGGGGGGCCCCCCAGGGGAAGAAAAGAAGACCCAGTACTTC. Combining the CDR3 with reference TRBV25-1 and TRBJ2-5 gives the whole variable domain EADIYQTPRYLVIGTGKKITLECSQTMGHDKMYWYQQDPGMELHLIHYSYGVNSTEKGDLSSESTVSRIRTEHFPLTLESARPSHTSQYLCASSEGGGPPGEEKKTQYFGPGTRLLVL.